This is a list of T cell receptor beta chains from one sample in a study of blood T cell repertoires in COVID-19. Clones were sequenced by immunoSEQ multiplex PCR, and TCRdb holds only the in-frame ones, with some missing. The table shows some 45,000 clones, with 70% to 90% occurring only once. Specimen: peripheral blood. The receptors were gathered from a human donor in a cohort sampled during active COVID-19. Each CDR3 is given with its conserved first and last residue. A D gene is named only where the DNA matches it firmly. Rows give clone size only sometimes, using once, few, many, or a class for an expanded clone.

cdr3_nt cdr3_aa j_call d_call v_call clone_size
TGCGCCAGCAGCTTGGGTGGAGGGAATAGCAATCAGCCCCAGCATTTT CASSLGGGNSNQPQHF TRBJ1-5 . TRBV5-1 .
TGTGCCAGCAGTTATCTTAGAGGGGGCCATTCACCCCTCCACTTT CASSYLRGGHSPLHF TRBJ1-6 TRBD1 TRBV6-5 .
TGTGCCAGCAGCTCGGGGTCTCGGACAGGGTCCTACGAGCAGTACTTC CASSSGSRTGSYEQYF TRBJ2-7 TRBD1 TRBV7-6 .
TGTGCCAGCAGTCCCCCGGGTAGCGCTAAGTTCTTC CASSPPGSAKFF TRBJ2-1 . TRBV12-3/TRBV12-4 once
TGTGCCAGCGGCAAGGGGGCCCTGCACAATGAGCAGTTCTTC CASGKGALHNEQFF TRBJ2-1 TRBD1 TRBV27 .
TGTGCCAGCATCGGGGGGTGGGACTCGAACACCGGGGAGCTGTTTTTT CASIGGWDSNTGELFF TRBJ2-2 TRBD2 TRBV25-1 .
TGCAGCGTTCGGCGCGGCCTAATAACAGAAGCTTTCTTT CSVRRGLITEAFF TRBJ1-1 . TRBV29-1 .
TGTGCCAGCAGTCCGGGACTAGCGGGGACCGGGGAGCTGTTTTTT CASSPGLAGTGELFF TRBJ2-2 TRBD2 TRBV6-2/TRBV6-3 .
TGCGCCAGCAGCTTGGCCGCAGGGCGGTACTCGAGGAGCTCCTACAATGAGCAGTTCTTC CASSLAAGRYSRSSYNEQFF TRBJ2-1 . TRBV5-1 .
TGTGCCAGCAGCTTATTGAGAGGGGGCAATTACGAGCAGTACTTC CASSLLRGGNYEQYF TRBJ2-7 TRBD1 TRBV5-4 once
TGTGCCAGCAGCCCTCTAGCGGGGGGGCCCCCCGACACCGGGGAGCTGTTTTTT CASSPLAGGPPDTGELFF TRBJ2-2 TRBD2 TRBV5-4 .
TGCGCCAGCAGCTTGCCATCTTTAGCGGGGGGCCGGGGGGAGCAGTTCTTC CASSLPSLAGGRGEQFF TRBJ2-1 TRBD2 TRBV5-1 .
TGTGCCAGTAGTACCCCCGGGAGGCCCAGCTATGGCTACACCTTC CASSTPGRPSYGYTF TRBJ1-2 . TRBV19 .
TGTGCCAGCAGTTTATCGGGGACAGGGGGCAGTACCTACGAGCAGTACTTC CASSLSGTGGSTYEQYF TRBJ2-7 TRBD1 TRBV27 .
TGTGCCAGCAGTGAATCGGACAGGTTCTACGAGCAGTACTTC CASSESDRFYEQYF TRBJ2-7 TRBD1 TRBV6-1 .
TGCGCCAGCAGCCAGAGACAGGGGAGTAAACACGAGCAGTACTTC CASSQRQGSKHEQYF TRBJ2-7 TRBD1 TRBV4-1 .
TGTGCCACCAGTAGGGGGGACAGGGGAGGCGAGCAGTACTTC CATSRGDRGGEQYF TRBJ2-7 TRBD1 TRBV24-1 .
TGTGCCAGCAGCCTTCAAGGGGCAGGGAAGCATGGCTACACCTTC CASSLQGAGKHGYTF TRBJ1-2 . TRBV3-1/TRBV3-2 .
TGCGCCAGCAGTGAGACAACGCAGGGGGCCAAAAACATTCAGTACTTC CASSETTQGAKNIQYF TRBJ2-4 . TRBV10-1 .
TGTGCCAGCAGTGAGCGGACTGAAGCTTTCTTT CASSERTEAFF TRBJ1-1 . TRBV2 .
TGTGCCAGCAGGGCGGGGGACCGAGCGGAGACCCAGTACTTC CASRAGDRAETQYF TRBJ2-5 TRBD2 TRBV2 .
TGTGCCAGCATCCGGGGGGGGAGCACAGATACGCAGTATTTT CASIRGGSTDTQYF TRBJ2-3 TRBD2 TRBV7-9 .
TGCGCCAGCAGCCAAGATCTCCACAGGGCGGGGGCCAACGTCCTGACTTTC CASSQDLHRAGANVLTF TRBJ2-6 . TRBV4-3 .
TGTGCCAGCTCTGGGACAGGGGGCCTTGGGAATGAGCAGTTCTTC CASSGTGGLGNEQFF TRBJ2-1 TRBD1 TRBV7-8 .
TGTGCCAGCAGTGAAGATGTAAGGGGGCATGAAAAACTGTTTTTT CASSEDVRGHEKLFF TRBJ1-4 TRBD1 TRBV2 .
TGCGCCAGCAGTGGTATGGGACTAGCGGGGACCTCGGAGCAGTTCTTC CASSGMGLAGTSEQFF TRBJ2-1 TRBD2 TRBV10-2 .
TGTGCCACCTCCCTGGCCACTAGCGGGGGGAGACAAGAGACCCAGTACTTC CATSLATSGGRQETQYF TRBJ2-5 TRBD2 TRBV13 once
TGTGCCAGTAGTGTTCGACAGGGCAGCTACGAGCAGTACTTC CASSVRQGSYEQYF TRBJ2-7 TRBD1 TRBV19 few
TGTGCCAGCAGCCGACAGGGATGGGGCGAGCAGTACTTC CASSRQGWGEQYF TRBJ2-7 TRBD1 TRBV12-3/TRBV12-4 .
TGTGCCAGCAGCTTAGCGGACAGCGGGGGGCTAAGTTCCTACAATGAGCAGTTCTTC CASSLADSGGLSSYNEQFF TRBJ2-1 TRBD2 TRBV7-8 .
TGTGCCAGCAGCTCTAGCGGGGGGGGACTTGGCACAGATACGCAGTATTTT CASSSSGGGLGTDTQYF TRBJ2-3 TRBD2 TRBV7-2 few
TGTGCCAGCTCACGCCGGGACAGGGGGCGGGACAATGAGCAGTTCTTC CASSRRDRGRDNEQFF TRBJ2-1 TRBD1 TRBV18 .
TGTGCCAGCAGTCTATCACAGGGGGTCGATTCACCCCTCCACTTT CASSLSQGVDSPLHF TRBJ1-6 TRBD1 TRBV2 few
TGCGCCAGCAGCTTGGAAGGGGGAATCTACAATGAGCAGTTCTTC CASSLEGGIYNEQFF TRBJ2-1 . TRBV5-1 .
TGTGCCAGCAGCCCGAGGCCCTTGGACAGAATCTCTGGGGCCAACGTCCTGACTTTC CASSPRPLDRISGANVLTF TRBJ2-6 . TRBV9 .
TGTGCCAGCAGTTTCCGAGACAGGGGGGAGACCCAGTACTTC CASSFRDRGETQYF TRBJ2-5 TRBD1 TRBV6-5 .
TGTGCCAGCAGCTTATTAGGGGGTGCCAATGAGCAGTTCTTC CASSLLGGANEQFF TRBJ2-1 . TRBV11-2 .
TGCGCCAGCAGCCAAGCGGAGGGGTCGTTAGTGGATGAGCAGTTCTTC CASSQAEGSLVDEQFF TRBJ2-1 . TRBV4-1 .
TGTGCCAGCAGCTTACGTACAAGCGGGGGCACAGATACGCAGTATTTT CASSLRTSGGTDTQYF TRBJ2-3 TRBD2 TRBV7-8 .
TGTGCCAGCAGCCCTATGAGGGACACTGAAGCTTTCTTT CASSPMRDTEAFF TRBJ1-1 . TRBV7-2 .
TGTGCCAGCAGTTATAGCGGGGGGGCCTACAATGAGCAGTTCTTC CASSYSGGAYNEQFF TRBJ2-1 TRBD2 TRBV11-2 .
TGTGCCTGGAGTGTTGGACTAACAAGCACAGATACGCAGTATTTT CAWSVGLTSTDTQYF TRBJ2-3 . TRBV30 once
TGTGCCAGCAGCGGGACAGGGGGAATCTATGGCTACACCTTC CASSGTGGIYGYTF TRBJ1-2 TRBD1 TRBV7-9 .
TGTGCCAGCAGTTTGGGGGGTAATTCACCCCTCCACTTT CASSLGGNSPLHF TRBJ1-6 . TRBV12-3/TRBV12-4 .
TGCGCCAGCAGCCAAGATAACAGGGTCTCTGGAAACACCATATATTTT CASSQDNRVSGNTIYF TRBJ1-3 . TRBV4-1 once
TGTGCCAGCAGCCAAGATACAACCTCTAGGCGGGGGGGGCGAGTGGCGCAGTATTTT CASSQDTTSRRGGRVAQYF TRBJ2-3 TRBD2 TRBV3-1/TRBV3-2 .
TGTGCCAGCAGTTTACGAGGACAGTTCTATGGCTACACCTTC CASSLRGQFYGYTF TRBJ1-2 . TRBV28 once
TGTGCCAGCAGTTACGGGAGGGAAAGGGACACCGGGGAGCTGTTTTTT CASSYGRERDTGELFF TRBJ2-2 TRBD2 TRBV6-5 .
TGCAGTGTCAGGGCCACAGATACGCAGTATTTT CSVRATDTQYF TRBJ2-3 . TRBV20-1 .
TGTGCCAGCTCACCACCGAGCGGGGGAAACTACGAGCAGTACTTC CASSPPSGGNYEQYF TRBJ2-7 TRBD2 TRBV18 .
TGTGCCAGCAGCCAAAGGGGTCCCTTGGGAAACATTCAGTACTTC CASSQRGPLGNIQYF TRBJ2-4 . TRBV7-3 .
TGTGCCAGCTCACCTCTAGGACAGGGATACACCGGGGAGCTGTTTTTT CASSPLGQGYTGELFF TRBJ2-2 TRBD1 TRBV18 .
. CASRFAAGAAGGGDSYNEQFF TRBJ2-1 . TRBV12-2 .
TGTGCCAGCAGACCTGGGACGGGGAGGGAGACCCAGTACTTC CASRPGTGRETQYF TRBJ2-5 . TRBV7-9 .
TGTGCCAGCAGTCCGAGGACAGGTAGTTCCTATGGCTACACCTTC CASSPRTGSSYGYTF TRBJ1-2 TRBD1 TRBV6-5 .
TGTGCCAGCAGCTTAGATAGGGGCGTCTATGGCTACACCTTC CASSLDRGVYGYTF TRBJ1-2 . TRBV11-2 .
TGTGCCAGTAGTATGCCCTGGGACAGCTCAGAACGCCTCTATGGCTACACCTTC CASSMPWDSSERLYGYTF TRBJ1-2 TRBD1 TRBV19 .
TGTGCCTGGAGTGTGGAGCGGGGCTGGTACCAAGAGACCCAGTACTTC CAWSVERGWYQETQYF TRBJ2-5 TRBD2 TRBV30 once
TGTGCCACCAGTGATGCTAGCGGGGGGGCTTTGAATGAGCAGTTCTTC CATSDASGGALNEQFF TRBJ2-1 TRBD2 TRBV24-1 .
TGTGCCAGCAGTTTATGGCCCACAGATACGCAGTATTTT CASSLWPTDTQYF TRBJ2-3 . TRBV12-3/TRBV12-4 .